This TCR beta chain was identified in a study of radiotherapy plus CTLA-4 blockade in lung cancer. The overall study: Disease control was present in around a third of patients, and objective responses in roughly 17%.

Libraries were prepared by immunoSEQ multiplex PCR; TCRdb keeps only in-frame clonotypes and omits some of them. The table has 95,000 to 150,000 clones, 85% to 90% seen once. Trimming left V 3 bases short and J 0 bases short, with 15 bases between. This CDR3 spans 17 amino acids. Germline CDR1 and CDR2: SGHNT and YENEEA. V usage is TRBV11-3 and J usage is TRBJ2-1, with D possibly being TRBD2 (6 bases). This clonotype originated in a human donor with non-small cell lung cancer that progressed on radiotherapy plus ipilimumab. The material was peripheral blood, obtained from a patient treated with radiotherapy plus ipilimumab. In DNA form, the CDR3 reads TGTGCCAGCAGCTTCTACTGGAGGGGAGGCTCCTACAATGAGCAGTTCTTC. Its protein product is CASSFYWRGGSYNEQFF.